The TCR beta chain under discussion was sequenced for a study of vaccination effects on CD4 cells after COVID-19. CD4+ T cells specific for antigen were expanded with viral peptide pools by the ViraFEST assay before sequencing. Culturing for around eleven days preceded CD4+ T cell isolation. All participants had two doses of either the BNT162b2 or mRNA-1273 vaccine. The table came from immunoSEQ multiplex PCR; TCRdb's copy has only in-frame clones and leaves some out. Among tens of thousands of clones listed, roughly 72% were seen once. A word on this clone: What it recognizes is unknown.

This specimen was CD4+ T cells from PBMCs cultured with HCoV-229E spike peptides, taken after COVID-19 vaccination. The clonotype comes from a human donor who received a COVID-19 vaccine.

The CDR3 loop reads CASSRLGLESTDTQYF. In DNA, the CDR3 is TGTGCCAGTAGCCGTTTGGGGCTAGAGAGCACAGATACGCAGTATTTT. V gene TRBV19 combines with J gene TRBJ2-3; TRBD1 might be the D (5 bases). CDR1 LNHDA and CDR2 SQIVND come from the germline V gene (reference sequence). The ends were cut back, 6 bases at V and 0 bases at J, with 16 bases in the middle. This CDR3 region has 16 residues. The entire variable domain, with the rest obtained from reference TRBV19 and TRBJ2-3, is as follows: DGGITQSPKYLFRKEGQNVTLSCEQNLNHDAMYWYRQDPGQGLRLIYYSQIVNDFQKGDIAEGYSVSREKKESFPLTVTSAQKNPTAFYLCASSRLGLESTDTQYFGPGTRLTVL.